Below are 30 T cell receptor beta chains sequenced from a single sample in a study of cytomegalovirus exposure and HLA in healthy donors. PCR primers comprised 60 Vbeta and 13 Jbeta primers. TCRdb's table, derived via immunoSEQ multiplex PCR, lists solely in-frame clones and lacks some. The repertoire holds around 220,000 clones, with roughly four fifths as singletons. Sequencing was performed on PBMCs. The receptors derive from a girl aged 10 to 17 in good health and CMV-seronegative.

The chain employs TRBV7-2 and TRBJ2-1; TRBD2 aligns across 8 bases. V lost 1 base to trimming and J lost 14 bases; unmatched junction nucleotides: 10. Looked up from germline, CDR1 is SGHTA and CDR2 is FQGNSA. The CDR3 spans 14 residues. The chain's CDR3 is CASSLGGGRGVKFF. In DNA, the CDR3 is TGTGCCAGCAGCTTAGGCGGGGGGCGCGGGGTAAAGTTCTTC.

The chain employs TRBV11-2 and TRBJ1-1; TRBD1 aligns across 7 bases. The CDR3 sequence is 13 residues long. J was trimmed by 10 bases and V by 0 bases; bases with no gene match: 5. Germline V gene data show CDR1 as SGHAT and CDR2 as FQNNGV. DNA for the CDR3: TGTGCCAGCAGCTTAGACTGGAGGGGGCCAGCTTTCTTT. Its protein is CASSLDWRGPAFF.

The CDR3 nucleotides are TGTGCCAGCAGCTTTCATAGGACAGGGTTCTCCTACGAGCAGTACTTC. Translated, it gives CASSFHRTGFSYEQYF. The V gene is TRBV11-2, the J gene TRBJ2-7, with 8 bases identical to TRBD1. The CDR3 extends over 16 amino acids. CDR1 SGHAT and CDR2 FQNNGV come from the germline V gene. V gave up 3 bases and J gave up 0 bases; unmatched junction bases: 7. The full variable domain, its missing parts supplied by reference TRBV11-2 and TRBJ2-7, is EAGVAQSPRYKIIEKRQSVAFWCNPISGHATLYWYQQILGQGPKLLIQFQNNGVVDDSQLPKDRFSAERLKGVDSTLKIQPAKLEDSAVYLCASSFHRTGFSYEQYFGPGTRLTVT.

Concerning this clone: Germline and junction disagree at one end, which may indicate a read error. The chain couples TRBV7-9 to TRBJ1-1; D perhaps matches TRBD1 (6 bases). Per the germline V gene, CDR1 is SEHNR and CDR2 is FQNEAQ (reference sequence). The CDR3 is made up of 14 amino acids. CDR3 in amino acids: CSSSLSLDRGEAFF. The CDR3 DNA reads TGTTCCAGCAGCTTAAGTCTTGATAGGGGGGAAGCTTTCTTT.

The gene calls are TRBV19 and TRBJ1-2; 7 bases align to TRBD1. V was clipped by 6 bases and J by 7 bases; unmatched bases: 17. The length of the CDR3 is 16 residues. Germline values: CDR1 LNHDA, CDR2 SQIVND (reference sequence). The CDR3 nucleotides are TGTGCCAGTAGCCTCGAATGGGCTCGTACAGGGGCTGGCTACACCTTC. It translates to CASSLEWARTGAGYTF.

The V gene is TRBV4-2, the J gene TRBJ1-2; 10 nucleotides align to TRBD1. The V and J ends lost 5 bases and 4 bases, in that order; junction bases with no gene match: 4. The germline V gene encodes CDR1 LGHNA and CDR2 YNFKEQ. This CDR3 contains 14 residues. In nucleotides, the CDR3 is TGTGCCAGCAGCTGGGACAGGGGCCCCTATGGCTACACCTTC. Translation gives CASSWDRGPYGYTF.

This clone was recorded only once. The J gene is TRBJ1-4, the V gene TRBV6-6, with 7 bases that match TRBD1. The trim removed 7 bases at V and 4 bases at J, leaving 6 bases unmatched. The CDR3 has 14 residues. Germline values: CDR1 MNHNY, CDR2 SVGAGI (reference sequence). The CDR3 loop reads CASTRQGLNEKLFF. The CDR3 nucleotides are TGTGCCAGCACCCGACAGGGACTTAATGAAAAACTGTTTTTT.

The chain couples TRBV7-6 to TRBJ2-1; 9 bases fit TRBD2. This CDR3 spans 16 amino acids. V lost 1 base, J lost 2 bases, and 3 bases stayed unmatched. Germline V gene lookup returns CDR1 SGHVS and CDR2 FNYEAQ. As DNA, the CDR3 is TGTGCCAGCAGCTTAGTGGCTAGCGGGACCTACAATGAGCAGTTCTTC. Amino acid sequence: CASSLVASGTYNEQFF.

The chain carries TRBV7-2 and TRBJ1-4; D is unclear. CDR3 length: 16 amino acids. Germline V gene sequence: CDR1 SGHTA, CDR2 FQGNSA. Trimming stripped 5 bases from V and 0 bases from J, with 13 bases between. The chain's CDR3 is CASSPLGWTTNEKLFF. The CDR3 nucleotides are TGTGCCAGCAGCCCCTTGGGCTGGACAACTAATGAAAAACTGTTTTTT.

V gene TRBV7-9 combines with J gene TRBJ2-7, with 7 bases aligning to TRBD1. J lost 0 bases, V lost 5 bases, and 7 bases had no gene match. Looked up from germline, CDR1 is SEHNR and CDR2 is FQNEAQ (reference sequence). CDR3 size: 15 residues. CDR3 sequence: CASSPHRGSSYEQYF. CDR3 in DNA: TGTGCCAGCAGCCCCCACAGGGGTAGCTCCTACGAGCAGTACTTC.

The chain joins TRBV28 to TRBJ2-7; TRBD2 matches 8 bases. V dropped 6 bases and J dropped 2; count of bases not matched to a gene: 12. The CDR3 contains 16 residues. The V gene's germline CDR1 is MDHEN and CDR2 SYDVKM. CDR3 sequence: CASRPNSGSSAYEQYF. The CDR3 DNA is TGTGCCAGCAGACCTAACAGCGGGAGCAGCGCCTACGAGCAGTACTTC. The complete variable domain, with remaining parts taken from reference TRBV28 and TRBJ2-7, reads DVKVTQSSRYLVKRTGEKVFLECVQDMDHENMFWYRQDPGLGLRLIYFSYDVKMKEKGDIPEGYSVSREKKERFSLILESASTNQTSMYLCASRPNSGSSAYEQYFGPGTRLTVT.

This rearrangement joins TRBV30 to TRBJ1-5; D perhaps matches TRBD1 (6 bases). From germline, CDR1 is GTSNPN and CDR2 SVGIG (reference sequence). V shed 2 bases and J shed 7 bases, with 12 bases lying between them. This CDR3 contains 13 residues. This chain's CDR3 is CAWSLQGKQPQHF. The DNA of the CDR3 is TGTGCCTGGAGTCTACAGGGAAAGCAGCCCCAGCATTTT.

The chain uses TRBV19 and TRBJ1-5; possibly TRBD1 for D (6 bases). This CDR3 has 17 amino acids. Trimming cost V 5 bases and J 4 bases, with 21 bases left between them. From germline, CDR1 is LNHDA and CDR2 SQIVND (reference sequence). CDR3 loop: CASSQILSGASNQPQHF. The CDR3 DNA sequence: TGTGCCAGTAGTCAGATCCTCTCAGGGGCAAGTAATCAGCCCCAGCATTTT.

This chain links TRBV2 with TRBJ1-1; unclear D gene. This CDR3 comprises 12 residues. Trimming left V 5 bases short and J 7 bases short, with 11 bases between. Germline CDR1 and CDR2: SNHLY and FYNNEI. DNA for the CDR3: TGTGCCAGCAGTACCCAAGAGGGTGAAGCTTTCTTT. Protein sequence: CASSTQEGEAFF. Filled out from reference TRBV2 and TRBJ1-1, the complete variable domain reads EPEVTQTPSHQVTQMGQEVILRCVPISNHLYFYWYRQILGQKVEFLVSFYNNEISEKSEIFDDQFSVERPDGSNFTLKIRSTKLEDSAMYFCASSTQEGEAFFGQGTRLTVV.

This clone was counted a few times. The sample has other DNA sequences that encode this CDR3 too. This chain uses TRBV10-2 with TRBJ1-1; TRBD1 agrees at 8 bases. Trimming at V came to 3 bases and at J to 1 base, leaving 7 bases not matched to a gene. The CDR3 has 16 residues. The germline V gene has CDR1 WSHSY and CDR2 SAAADI. The CDR3 spells CASSETDQGANTEAFF. For the CDR3, the DNA is TGCGCCAGCAGTGAAACCGACCAGGGGGCGAACACTGAAGCTTTCTTT.

The rearrangement joins TRBV9 to TRBJ2-3; the match to TRBD2 covers 8 bases. The CDR3 length is 16 residues. Germline loops: CDR1 SGDLS, CDR2 YYNGEE. V gave up 0 bases and J gave up 6 bases; unmatched junction bases: 9. The DNA for the CDR3 is TGTGCCAGCAGCGTAGGTCGAGCGGGAGTTGGGGATACGCAGTATTTT. Translated, it gives CASSVGRAGVGDTQYF.

The chain employs TRBV6-6 and TRBJ2-7; a possible D gene is TRBD2 (6 bases). Trimming pared 7 bases from V and 2 bases from J, leaving 15 bases between. The germline gives CDR1 MNHNY, CDR2 SVGAGI (reference sequence). The CDR3 runs 14 residues. The CDR3 DNA follows: TGTGCCAGCAACCTCCATAGCGGCGCCTACGAGCAGTACTTC. Its translation is CASNLHSGAYEQYF.

This clone has more than one count but fewer than ten. The chain carries TRBV29-1 and TRBJ1-1; possible D gene TRBD1, 6 bases. Per the germline V gene, CDR1 is SQVTM and CDR2 is ANQGSEA. Trimming stripped 4 bases from V and 3 bases from J, with 18 bases between. The CDR3 extends over 15 amino acids. As DNA, the CDR3 is TGCAGCGTTGGTACGCGGACAGAATGGGACACTGAAGCTTTCTTT. This codes for CSVGTRTEWDTEAFF. The full variable domain, completed using reference TRBV29-1 and TRBJ1-1, is SAVISQKPSRDICQRGTSLTIQCQVDSQVTMMFWYRQQPGQSLTLIATANQGSEATYESGFVIDKFPISRPNLTFSTLTVSNMSPEDSSIYLCSVGTRTEWDTEAFFGQGTRLTVV.

This clone has only one observation. The rearrangement joins TRBV7-2 to TRBJ1-2; D is possibly TRBD1 (5 bases). The CDR3 is 15 residues long. V lost 5 bases and J 3 bases, leaving 16 bases between the germline ends. Germline-derived CDR1 and CDR2 are SGHTA and FQGNSA. CDR3 DNA sequence: TGTGCCAGCAGCCCGACTGTAAGGGGCGACTATGGCTACACCTTC. Translation: CASSPTVRGDYGYTF.

This clone was detected only once. The J gene is TRBJ2-1, the V gene TRBV7-3, with D perhaps matching TRBD2 (7 bases). The CDR3 loop spans 18 amino acids. V was pared by 4 bases and J by 5 bases, with 24 bases between. CDR1 SGHTA and CDR2 FQGTGA come from the germline V gene. The CDR3 nucleotides read TGTGCCAGCAGCTCCCTCCCGCTTGGGGGGGCGCCGGACAATGAGCAGTTCTTC. Its protein is CASSSLPLGGAPDNEQFF.

V and J are TRBV19 and TRBJ2-7; 8 nucleotides agree with TRBD1. CDR3 size: 14 residues. J was trimmed by 0 bases and V by 6 bases; bases with no gene match: 4. The germline V gene encodes CDR1 LNHDA and CDR2 SQIVND (reference sequence). CDR3 sequence: CASRGQASSYEQYF. The CDR3 nucleotides read TGTGCCAGTAGGGGACAGGCAAGCTCCTACGAGCAGTACTTC.

The chain joins TRBV6-1 to TRBJ1-1; TRBD1 matches at 11 bases. J lost 3 bases, V lost 6 bases, and 3 bases had no gene match. The CDR3 is 14 residues long. Germline CDR1 MNHNS, CDR2 SASEGT. The chain's CDR3 is CASRDRGRHTEAFF. CDR3 DNA sequence: TGTGCCAGCAGGGACAGGGGGCGTCACACTGAAGCTTTCTTT.

This sequence joins TRBV5-1 and TRBJ2-5, with 8 bases that match TRBD2. Germline V CDR1 and CDR2: SGHRS, YFSETQ. The CDR3 contains 14 residues. CDR3 sequence reads: CESSSGGPQETQYF. The CDR3 DNA sequence: TGCGAATCGTCCTCGGGGGGGCCCCAAGAGACCCAGTACTTC.

This chain uses TRBV5-4 with TRBJ1-6; weak D call: TRBD1 (5 bases). V was cut by 4 bases and J by 4 bases, with 15 bases left in between. Germline V gene sequence: CDR1 SGHNT, CDR2 YYREEE (reference sequence). This CDR3 has 16 amino acids. The CDR3 region is CASSRLVRQYNSPLHF. The CDR3 nucleotides read TGTGCCAGCAGCAGATTAGTCCGACAGTATAATTCACCCCTCCACTTT.

The rearrangement joins TRBV6-6 to TRBJ2-7; possible D gene TRBD1, 6 bases. The V and J ends lost 6 bases and 5 bases respectively, with 14 bases between them. The CDR3 length is 13 residues. Germline CDR1 and CDR2: MNHNY and SVGAGI (reference sequence). The CDR3 reads CASRSGQKNEQYF. Written as DNA, the CDR3 is TGTGCCAGCAGATCAGGACAGAAAAACGAGCAGTACTTC.

V usage is TRBV6-5 and J usage is TRBJ2-7, with 9 nucleotides matching TRBD2. CDR3 length: 15 residues. The V segment lost 4 bases and the J segment 1 base; nucleotides outside the gene matches: 5. The V gene's germline CDR1 is MNHEY and CDR2 SVGAGI. The CDR3 region is CASSSVTSGSYEQYF. CDR3 coding DNA: TGTGCCAGCAGTTCCGTTACTAGCGGGTCCTACGAGCAGTACTTC.

This clone was seen only a few times. The chain is built from TRBV9 and TRBJ1-4; D is perhaps TRBD1 (6 bases). CDR3 size: 15 residues. V lost 7 bases to trimming and J lost 2 bases, with 15 bases between them. Germline V lookup: CDR1 SGDLS, CDR2 YYNGEE. The CDR3: CASGPRTGTNEKLFF. In DNA form, the CDR3 reads TGTGCCAGCGGACCCCGAACAGGGACTAATGAAAAACTGTTTTTT.

J is TRBJ2-3 and V is TRBV7-9, with D possibly matching TRBD2 (6 bases). V was clipped by 2 bases and J by 1 base, with 13 bases between them. The germline V gene encodes CDR1 SEHNR and CDR2 FQNEAQ (reference sequence). This CDR3 has 16 amino acids. The CDR3 bases are TGTGCCAGCAGCTTAAGCAACGGCGGGGGCACAGATACGCAGTATTTT. It codes for CASSLSNGGGTDTQYF.

The genes are TRBV6-1 and TRBJ2-3, with TRBD1 matching 8 bases. Germline loops: CDR1 MNHNS, CDR2 SASEGT. The length of the CDR3 is 15 residues. V lost 6 bases, J lost 1 base, and 6 bases stayed unmatched. CDR3 bases: TGTGCCAGCAGATCAGACAGGGGCGGCACAGATACGCAGTATTTT. This codes for CASRSDRGGTDTQYF.

CDR3 bases: TGTGCCAGCAGTGATTATCAGGGGGAGCAGTTCTTC. Residues: CASSDYQGEQFF. This chain uses TRBV6-4 with TRBJ2-1, with D possibly being TRBD1 (6 bases). Looked up from germline, CDR1 is MRHNA and CDR2 is SNTAGT. The CDR3 consists of 12 residues. With 3 bases removed from V and 10 bases from J, the gap between germline ends came to 10 bases.